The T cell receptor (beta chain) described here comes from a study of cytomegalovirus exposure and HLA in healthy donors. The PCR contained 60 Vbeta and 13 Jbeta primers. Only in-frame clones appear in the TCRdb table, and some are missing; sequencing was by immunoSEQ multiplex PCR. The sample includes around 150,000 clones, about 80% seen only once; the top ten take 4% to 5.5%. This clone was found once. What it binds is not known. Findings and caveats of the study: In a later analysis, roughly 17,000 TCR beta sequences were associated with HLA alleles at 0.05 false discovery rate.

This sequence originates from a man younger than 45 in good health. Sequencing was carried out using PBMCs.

The DNA of the CDR3 is TGCGCCAGCAGCCCTCGGGGGGCCCGGGGGCGGACTAGCTACGAGCAGTACTTC. It specifies CASSPRGARGRTSYEQYF. The rearrangement uses TRBV5-1 and TRBJ2-7; a possible D gene is TRBD2 (7 bases). The CDR3 covers 18 residues. The V end was cut by 4 bases, the J end by 3 bases, with 26 bases between. In germline, CDR1 is SGHRS, CDR2 YFSETQ.